This T cell receptor (beta chain) derives from a study of T cells in Graves' hyperthyroidism and ophthalmopathy. Regarding the study as a whole: It was a median 6.5 months before onset that the model predicted ophthalmopathy. Most thyroid clonotypes expanded above 0.001 were also detected in blood.

In the case of this clonotype: Its target is unknown.

Source material for PBMCs was about 10 ml fresh peripheral blood. Using RNA transcripts as the source, TCR beta CDR3 regions were amplified. First-round RT-PCR of the TCR CDR3 relied on the HTBI primer set. In TCRdb, the multiplex PCR reads were re-called with MiXCR into one record per CDR3 protein. The table records around 700,000 distinct CDR3 sequences, just over 35% of them present only once. Germline V gene lookup returns CDR1 SGDLS and CDR2 YYNGEE. Trimming cost V 5 bases and J 5 bases, with 16 bases left between them. This CDR3 spans 14 amino acids. V gene TRBV9 combines with J gene TRBJ1-2, with D perhaps TRBD1 (5 bases). The TCR comes from a woman aged 40 to 50 with Graves' hyperthyroidism. The sequencing input was blood. CDR3 sequence: CASSLMGGLYGYTF. The CDR3 DNA follows: TGTGCCAGCAGTTTGATGGGGGGGTTATATGGCTACACCTTC.